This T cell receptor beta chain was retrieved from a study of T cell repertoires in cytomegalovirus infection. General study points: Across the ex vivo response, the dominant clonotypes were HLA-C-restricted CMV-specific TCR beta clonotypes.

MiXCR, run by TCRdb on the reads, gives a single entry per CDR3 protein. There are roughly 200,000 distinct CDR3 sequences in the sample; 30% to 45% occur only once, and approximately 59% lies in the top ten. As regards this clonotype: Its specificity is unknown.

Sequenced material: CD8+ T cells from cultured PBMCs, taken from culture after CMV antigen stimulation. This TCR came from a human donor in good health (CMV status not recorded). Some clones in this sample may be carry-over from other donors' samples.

CDR3 region: CASSPGDRTMNTEAFF. In DNA form, the CDR3 reads TGTGCCAGCAGCCCGGGTGACAGGACTATGAACACTGAAGCTTTCTTT. The V gene is TRBV7-9, the J gene TRBJ1-1; possibly TRBD1 for D (6 bases). The V end lost 5 bases, the J end lost 0 bases, and 16 bases lay between the germline ends. Germline V gene data show CDR1 as SEHNR and CDR2 as FQNEAQ (reference sequence). The CDR3 has 16 residues.